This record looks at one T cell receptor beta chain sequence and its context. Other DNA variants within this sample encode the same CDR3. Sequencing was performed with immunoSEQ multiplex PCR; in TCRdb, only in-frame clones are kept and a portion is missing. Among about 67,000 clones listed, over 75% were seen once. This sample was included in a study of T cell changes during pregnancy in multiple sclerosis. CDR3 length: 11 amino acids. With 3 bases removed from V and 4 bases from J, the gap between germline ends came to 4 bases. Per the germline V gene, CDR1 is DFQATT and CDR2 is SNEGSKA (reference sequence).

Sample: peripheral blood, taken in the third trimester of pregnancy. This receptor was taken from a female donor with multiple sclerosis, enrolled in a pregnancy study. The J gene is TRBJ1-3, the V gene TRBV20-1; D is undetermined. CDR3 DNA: TGCAGTGCTAGGAGAGGAAACACCATATATTTT. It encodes CSARRGNTIYF.